Presented here are 7 T cell receptor beta chains from one specimen sequenced in a study of T cell changes during pregnancy in multiple sclerosis. Clones were sequenced by immunoSEQ multiplex PCR, and TCRdb holds only the in-frame ones, with some missing. Of fewer than 60,000 clones in the sample, 94% are singletons; the top ten hold roughly 0.32%. The material was CD4+ T cells from peripheral blood mononuclear cells, obtained in the third trimester of pregnancy. These TCRs come from a female donor with multiple sclerosis, enrolled in a pregnancy study.

The chain joins TRBV7-2 to TRBJ2-3; 8 bases agree with TRBD2. This CDR3 has 12 residues. V gave up 5 bases and J gave up 14 bases; unmatched junction bases: 9. Germline values: CDR1 SGHTA, CDR2 FQGNSA. CDR3 sequence (DNA): TGTGCCAGCAGCCAATGGGGGACTAGGCGGTATTTT. This encodes CASSQWGTRRYF.

This clone was counted only a few times. In DNA, the CDR3 is TGTGCCAGCAGTGACCAGGGGGCGAGCACTGAAGCTTTCTTT. Its protein product is CASSDQGASTEAFF. The V gene is TRBV2, the J gene TRBJ1-1; 8 bases fit TRBD1. J lost 4 bases, V lost 3 bases, and 4 bases had no gene match. The CDR3 contains 14 residues. The germline gives CDR1 SNHLY, CDR2 FYNNEI.

The chain is built from TRBV6-6 and TRBJ2-1; TRBD2 matches at 10 bases. CDR3 length: 15 residues. Germline V gene lookup returns CDR1 MNHNY and CDR2 SVGAGI (reference sequence). V shed 5 bases and J 8 bases; nucleotides not matched to a gene: 9. CDR3 nucleotide sequence: TGTGCCAGCAGTCACGAGCGGGGGGGCCGGGATGAGCAGTTCTTC. Translated, it gives CASSHERGGRDEQFF.

The genes are TRBV29-1 and TRBJ1-1; D might be TRBD1 (5 bases). V gave up 4 bases and J gave up 4 bases, with 16 bases separating them. The germline gives CDR1 SQVTM, CDR2 ANQGSEA. The CDR3 spans 14 residues. The DNA of the CDR3 is TGCAGCGTTGCCCCCCGGGGGGTGGGCACTGAAGCTTTCTTT. Translating gives CSVAPRGVGTEAFF.

The rearrangement joins TRBV5-1 to TRBJ2-1; possible D gene TRBD2, 7 bases. The CDR3 length is 16 residues. Germline V gene lookup returns CDR1 SGHRS and CDR2 YFSETQ. The V end lost 4 bases, the J end lost 5 bases, and 19 bases lay between the germline ends. The CDR3 here is CASSPPGAGAHNEQFF. DNA of the CDR3: TGCGCCAGCAGCCCCCCAGGTGCGGGGGCCCACAATGAGCAGTTCTTC.

This clone has just a few counts. This sequence joins TRBV19 and TRBJ1-1; 8 bases line up with TRBD1. The length of the CDR3 is 13 residues. The germline gives CDR1 LNHDA, CDR2 SQIVND (reference sequence). V shed 9 bases, J shed 3 bases, and the junction held 6 bases outside the gene matches. For the CDR3, the DNA is TGTGCCAGCCACGCGACAGGGGACACTGAAGCTTTCTTT. This sequence encodes CASHATGDTEAFF.

The chain joins TRBV4-1 to TRBJ2-1; D not certain. Germline assignment: CDR1 MGHRA and CDR2 YSYEKL. The V end was cut by 6 bases, the J end by 0 bases, with 18 bases between. This CDR3 comprises 17 residues. DNA of the CDR3: TGCGCCAGCAGGGTAACCTATGCCCCAAGCTCCTACAATGAGCAGTTCTTC. Amino acid sequence: CASRVTYAPSSYNEQFF.